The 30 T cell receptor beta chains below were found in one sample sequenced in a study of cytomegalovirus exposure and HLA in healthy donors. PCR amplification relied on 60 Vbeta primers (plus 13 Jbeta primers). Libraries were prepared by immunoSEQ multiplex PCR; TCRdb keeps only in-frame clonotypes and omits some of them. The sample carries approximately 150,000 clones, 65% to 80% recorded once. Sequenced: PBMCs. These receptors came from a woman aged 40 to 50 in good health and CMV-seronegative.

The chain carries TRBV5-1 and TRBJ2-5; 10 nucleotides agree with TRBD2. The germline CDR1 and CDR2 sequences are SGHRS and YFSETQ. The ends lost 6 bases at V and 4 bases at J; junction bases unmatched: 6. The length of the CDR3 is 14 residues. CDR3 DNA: TGCGCCAGCACCGACCCTAGCGGGGGAGAGACCCAGTACTTC. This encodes CASTDPSGGETQYF.

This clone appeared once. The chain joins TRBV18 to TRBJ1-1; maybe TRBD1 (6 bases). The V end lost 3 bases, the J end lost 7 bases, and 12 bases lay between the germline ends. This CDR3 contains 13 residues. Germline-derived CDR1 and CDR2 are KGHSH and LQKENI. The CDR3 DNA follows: TGTGCCAGCTCACCCGGGGGGGCGCGTGAAGCTTTCTTT. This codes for CASSPGGAREAFF.

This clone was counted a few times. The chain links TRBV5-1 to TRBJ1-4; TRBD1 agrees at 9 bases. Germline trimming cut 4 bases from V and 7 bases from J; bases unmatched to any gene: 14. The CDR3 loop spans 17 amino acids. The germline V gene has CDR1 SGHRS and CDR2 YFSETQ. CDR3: CASSPFLPGQGGEKLFF. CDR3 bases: TGCGCCAGCAGCCCGTTCTTGCCGGGACAGGGTGGTGAAAAACTGTTTTTT.

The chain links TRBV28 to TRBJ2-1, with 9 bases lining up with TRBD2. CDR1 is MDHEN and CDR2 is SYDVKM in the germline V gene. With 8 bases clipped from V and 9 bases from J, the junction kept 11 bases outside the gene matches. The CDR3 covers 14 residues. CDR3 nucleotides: TGTGCCAGCCACCCGGGACTAGCAGTTCGTGAGCAGTTCTTC. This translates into CASHPGLAVREQFF.

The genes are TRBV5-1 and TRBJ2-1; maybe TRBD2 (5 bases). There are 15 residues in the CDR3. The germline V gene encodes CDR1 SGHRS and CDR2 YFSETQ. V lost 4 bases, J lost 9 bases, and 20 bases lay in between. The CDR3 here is CASSKDPSTGVEQFF. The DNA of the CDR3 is TGCGCCAGCAGCAAAGACCCATCAACCGGGGTTGAGCAGTTCTTC. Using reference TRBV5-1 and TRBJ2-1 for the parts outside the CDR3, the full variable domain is KAGVTQTPRYLIKTRGQQVTLSCSPISGHRSVSWYQQTPGQGLQFLFEYFSETQRNKGNFPGRFSGRQFSNSRSEMNVSTLELGDSALYLCASSKDPSTGVEQFFGPGTRLTVL.

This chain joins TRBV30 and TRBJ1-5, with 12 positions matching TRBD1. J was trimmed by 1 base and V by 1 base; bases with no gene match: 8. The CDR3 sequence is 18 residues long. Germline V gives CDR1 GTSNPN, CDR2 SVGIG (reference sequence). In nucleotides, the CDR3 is TGTGCCTGGAGTGCAGGGACAGGGGGCGCCTGGAGCAATCAGCCCCAGCATTTT. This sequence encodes CAWSAGTGGAWSNQPQHF.

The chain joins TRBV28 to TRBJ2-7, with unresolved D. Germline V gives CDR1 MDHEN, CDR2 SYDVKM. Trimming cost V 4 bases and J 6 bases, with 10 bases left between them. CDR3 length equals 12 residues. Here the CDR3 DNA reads TGTGCCAGCAGTTCCCCCACAGTCGAGCAGTACTTC. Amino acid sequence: CASSSPTVEQYF.

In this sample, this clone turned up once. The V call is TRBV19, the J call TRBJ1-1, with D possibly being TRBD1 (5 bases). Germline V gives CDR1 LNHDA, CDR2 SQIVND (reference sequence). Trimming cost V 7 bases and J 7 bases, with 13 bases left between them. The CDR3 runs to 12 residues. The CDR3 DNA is TGTGCCAGTACCCCAATGGGGGGTGAAGCTTTCTTT. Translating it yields CASTPMGGEAFF.

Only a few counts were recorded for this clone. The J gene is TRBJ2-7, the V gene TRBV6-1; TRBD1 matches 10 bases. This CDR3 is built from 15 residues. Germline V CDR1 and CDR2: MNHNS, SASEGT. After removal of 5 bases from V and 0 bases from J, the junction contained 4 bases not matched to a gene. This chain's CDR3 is CASSPWTGGSYEQYF. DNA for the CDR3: TGTGCCAGCAGTCCTTGGACAGGGGGCTCCTACGAGCAGTACTTC.

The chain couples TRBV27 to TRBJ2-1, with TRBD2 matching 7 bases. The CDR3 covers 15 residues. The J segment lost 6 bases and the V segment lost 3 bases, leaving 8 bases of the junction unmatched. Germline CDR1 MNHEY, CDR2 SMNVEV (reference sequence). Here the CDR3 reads CASSFGGRGPNEQFF. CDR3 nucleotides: TGTGCCAGCAGTTTCGGAGGGAGGGGCCCCAATGAGCAGTTCTTC.

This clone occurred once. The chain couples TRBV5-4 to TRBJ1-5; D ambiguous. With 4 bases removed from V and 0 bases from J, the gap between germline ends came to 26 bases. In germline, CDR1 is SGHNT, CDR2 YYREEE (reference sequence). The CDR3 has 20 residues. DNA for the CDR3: TGTGCCAGCAGCCGGCGGGAGTCTTTCAGCACCTTGTATAGCAATCAGCCCCAGCATTTT. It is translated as CASSRRESFSTLYSNQPQHF.

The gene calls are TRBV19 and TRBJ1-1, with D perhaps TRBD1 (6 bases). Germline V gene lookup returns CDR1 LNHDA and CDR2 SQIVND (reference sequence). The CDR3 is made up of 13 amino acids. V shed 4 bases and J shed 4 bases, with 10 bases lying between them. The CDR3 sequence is CASSKGVGTEAFF. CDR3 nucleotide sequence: TGTGCCAGTAGTAAGGGGGTGGGCACTGAAGCTTTCTTT.

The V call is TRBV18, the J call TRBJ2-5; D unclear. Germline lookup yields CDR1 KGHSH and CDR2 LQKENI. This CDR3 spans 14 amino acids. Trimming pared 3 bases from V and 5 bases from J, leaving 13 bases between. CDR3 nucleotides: TGTGCCAGCTCACCCTATGTCCGTGAGGAGACCCAGTACTTC. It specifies CASSPYVREETQYF.

This chain's CDR3 is CATSRDRGWDYGYTF. DNA of the CDR3: TGTGCCACCAGCAGAGACAGGGGTTGGGACTATGGCTACACCTTC. The rearrangement joins TRBV15 to TRBJ1-2; D may be TRBD1 (6 bases). Trimming left V 0 bases short and J 3 bases short, with 11 bases between. This CDR3 has 15 amino acids. Germline CDR1 reads LNHNV; CDR2 reads YYDKDF (reference sequence).

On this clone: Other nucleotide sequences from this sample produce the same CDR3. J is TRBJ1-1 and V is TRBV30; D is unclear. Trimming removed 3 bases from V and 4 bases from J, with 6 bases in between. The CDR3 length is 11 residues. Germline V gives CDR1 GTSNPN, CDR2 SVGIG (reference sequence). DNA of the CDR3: TGTGCCTGGAGCCTGAGCACTGAAGCTTTCTTT. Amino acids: CAWSLSTEAFF.

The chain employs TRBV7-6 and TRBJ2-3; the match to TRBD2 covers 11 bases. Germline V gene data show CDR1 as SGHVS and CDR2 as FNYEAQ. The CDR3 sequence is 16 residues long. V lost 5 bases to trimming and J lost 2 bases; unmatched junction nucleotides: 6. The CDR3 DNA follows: TGTGCCAGCAGCCCTTGGGGACTAGCGGTCACAGATACGCAGTATTTT. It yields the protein CASSPWGLAVTDTQYF.

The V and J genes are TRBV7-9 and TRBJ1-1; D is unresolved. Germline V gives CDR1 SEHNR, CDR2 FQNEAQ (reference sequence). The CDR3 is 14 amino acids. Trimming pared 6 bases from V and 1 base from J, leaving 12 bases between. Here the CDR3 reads CASSNPGRNTEAFF. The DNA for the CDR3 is TGTGCCAGCAGTAACCCCGGGAGGAACACTGAAGCTTTCTTT.

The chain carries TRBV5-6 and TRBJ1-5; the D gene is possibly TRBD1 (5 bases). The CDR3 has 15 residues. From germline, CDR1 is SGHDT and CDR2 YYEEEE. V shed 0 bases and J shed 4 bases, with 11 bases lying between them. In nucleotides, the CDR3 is TGTGCCAGCAGCTTGGTTAAGAAGGGGAATCAGCCCCAGCATTTT. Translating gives CASSLVKKGNQPQHF.

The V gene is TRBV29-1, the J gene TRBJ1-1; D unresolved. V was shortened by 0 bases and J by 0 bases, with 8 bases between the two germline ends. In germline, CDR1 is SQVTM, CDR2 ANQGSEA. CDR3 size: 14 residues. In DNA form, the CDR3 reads TGCAGCGTTGAAGATCGGGGAATGAACACTGAAGCTTTCTTT. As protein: CSVEDRGMNTEAFF.

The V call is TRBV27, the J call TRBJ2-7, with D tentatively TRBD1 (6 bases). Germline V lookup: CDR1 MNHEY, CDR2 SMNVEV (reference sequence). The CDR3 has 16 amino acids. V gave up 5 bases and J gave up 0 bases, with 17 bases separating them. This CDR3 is CASSLNPPGHSYEQYF. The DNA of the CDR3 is TGTGCCAGCAGTCTAAACCCGCCGGGACACTCCTACGAGCAGTACTTC.

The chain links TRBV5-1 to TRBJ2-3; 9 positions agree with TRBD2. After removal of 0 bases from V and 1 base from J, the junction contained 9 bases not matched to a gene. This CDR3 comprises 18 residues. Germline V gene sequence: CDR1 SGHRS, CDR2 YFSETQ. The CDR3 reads CASSLGTLAGAGTDTQYF. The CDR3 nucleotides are TGCGCCAGCAGCTTGGGAACCTTAGCGGGGGCAGGCACAGATACGCAGTATTTT.

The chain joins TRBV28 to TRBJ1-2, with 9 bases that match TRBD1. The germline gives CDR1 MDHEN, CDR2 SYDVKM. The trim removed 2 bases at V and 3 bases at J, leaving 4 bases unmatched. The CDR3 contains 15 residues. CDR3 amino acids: CASSLRTGEYYGYTF. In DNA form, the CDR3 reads TGTGCCAGCAGTTTAAGGACAGGGGAGTACTATGGCTACACCTTC.

Here the CDR3 DNA reads TGTGCCAGCAGCCTACTAGCGGGAGTGGCCGGGGAGCTGTTTTTT. It yields the protein CASSLLAGVAGELFF. The chain combines TRBV7-9 with TRBJ2-2; 11 bases map to TRBD2. This CDR3 is 15 amino acids long. V lost 5 bases to trimming and J lost 6 bases; unmatched junction nucleotides: 5. In germline, CDR1 is SEHNR, CDR2 FQNEAQ (reference sequence).

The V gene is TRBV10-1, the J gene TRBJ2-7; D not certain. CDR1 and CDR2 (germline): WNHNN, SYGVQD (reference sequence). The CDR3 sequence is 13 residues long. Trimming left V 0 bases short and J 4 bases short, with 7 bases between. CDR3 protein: CASSESNRYEQYF. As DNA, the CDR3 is TGCGCCAGCAGTGAGTCGAACAGATACGAGCAGTACTTC.

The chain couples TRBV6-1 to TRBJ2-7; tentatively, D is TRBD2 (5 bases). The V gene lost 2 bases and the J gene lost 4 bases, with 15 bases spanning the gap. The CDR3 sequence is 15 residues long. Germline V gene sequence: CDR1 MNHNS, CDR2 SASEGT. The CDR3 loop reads CASSESFSEGYEQYF. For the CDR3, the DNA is TGTGCCAGCAGTGAAAGCTTTAGCGAAGGGTACGAGCAGTACTTC.

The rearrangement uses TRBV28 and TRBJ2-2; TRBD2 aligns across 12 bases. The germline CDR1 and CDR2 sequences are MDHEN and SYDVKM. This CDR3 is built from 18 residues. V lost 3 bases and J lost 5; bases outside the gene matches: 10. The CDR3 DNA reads TGTGCCAGCAGTTTTCTAGGACTAGCGGGATCCCGGACCGGGGAGCTGTTTTTT. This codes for CASSFLGLAGSRTGELFF.

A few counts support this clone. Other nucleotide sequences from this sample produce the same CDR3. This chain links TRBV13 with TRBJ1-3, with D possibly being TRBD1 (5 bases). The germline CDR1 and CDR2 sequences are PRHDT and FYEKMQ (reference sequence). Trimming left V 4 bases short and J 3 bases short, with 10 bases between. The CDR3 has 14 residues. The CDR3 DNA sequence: TGTGCCAGCAGCTCGCGGGGGGGTGGAAACACCATATATTTT. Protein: CASSSRGGGNTIYF.

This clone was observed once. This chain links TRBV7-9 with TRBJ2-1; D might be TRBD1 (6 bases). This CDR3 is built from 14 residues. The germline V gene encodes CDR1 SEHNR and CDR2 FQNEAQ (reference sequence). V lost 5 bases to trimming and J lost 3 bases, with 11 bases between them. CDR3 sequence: CASSLDRSYNEQFF. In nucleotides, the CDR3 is TGTGCCAGCAGCCTTGACAGGAGCTACAATGAGCAGTTCTTC.

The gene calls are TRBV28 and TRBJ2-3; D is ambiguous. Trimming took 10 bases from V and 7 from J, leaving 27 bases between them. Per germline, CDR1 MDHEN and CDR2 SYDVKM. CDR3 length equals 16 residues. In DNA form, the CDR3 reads TGTGCCACTTGGTCCGTCTATCGCTCGCCTTTCTATACGCAGTATTTT. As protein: CATWSVYRSPFYTQYF. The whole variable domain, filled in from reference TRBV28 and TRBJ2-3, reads DVKVTQSSRYLVKRTGEKVFLECVQDMDHENMFWYRQDPGLGLRLIYFSYDVKMKEKGDIPEGYSVSREKKERFSLILESASTNQTSMYLCATWSVYRSPFYTQYFGPGTRLTVL.

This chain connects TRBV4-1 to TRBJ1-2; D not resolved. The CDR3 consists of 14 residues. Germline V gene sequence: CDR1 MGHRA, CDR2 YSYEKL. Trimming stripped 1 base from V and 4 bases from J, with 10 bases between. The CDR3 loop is CASSQVFRLYGYTF. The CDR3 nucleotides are TGCGCCAGCAGCCAAGTATTCAGACTCTATGGCTACACCTTC.